This T cell receptor beta chain was captured by sequencing in a study of shared clonotypes between healthy human individuals (dated by TCRdb to between 2020 and 2021). Describing the broader study: The cohort comprised a couple of women and a few men aged 18 to 49 years. Blood TCR repertoires of roughly five healthy adults were deeply sequenced to estimate repertoire size and the extent of clonotype sharing between individuals. Different laboratories and diverse techniques were used to prepare libraries and sequence TCR repertoires, to increase sequencing depth and limit assay-specific biases. For each donor, CD4 naive and CD4 memory were each run on three plates, CD8 naive on two plates, and CD8 memory on one plate. Per donor, leukapheresis produced somewhere between about 0.94 and 9.5 billion PBMCs.

The CDR3 covers 12 residues, taking in both the cysteine and the phenylalanine. The CDR3 DNA has 36 bases and is translated from base 1. V is clipped by 0 bases and J by 7 bases, and the sequence between their germline boundaries is 4 bases long. Looking up the germline V gene yields CDR1 SGDLS and CDR2 YYNGEE. CD8 naive samples were CD45RO-negative cells positively selected for CCR7, giving a CD45RA+CCR7+ population that excluded TemRA cells. The donors were healthy, HIV-negative adults with no recently reported acute infections or vaccinations. Only Caucasian adults living in Nashville, Tennessee, USA were represented among the donors. After blood collection by leukapheresis, PBMCs were isolated using Ficoll-Histopaque density gradient centrifugation and then cryopreserved in the vapor phase of liquid nitrogen. Analytical flow cytometry was used to check the purity and quantity of each magnetically sorted T cell population. From each sorted fraction, genomic DNA was isolated and quantified by UV absorbance on a Nanodrop 2000c.

Worth noting for this clone: It has no known antigen specificity. There are no base qualities to consult, and no much larger clone falls within one base. Additional DNA sequences in this sample encode the identical CDR3.

Using the deep immunoSEQ assay, multiplex PCR amplified TCR CDR3 regions from genomic DNA. Extracted genomic DNA from each cell subset was spread evenly across all wells of several immunoSEQ 96-well plates, with each plate serving as a replicate. For sorted subsets, each replicate PCR was loaded with 200 ng genomic DNA, equivalent to some 31,000 T cell genomes. Purified libraries were measured with a Qubit 3.0 fluorometer, size-checked on a Bioanalyzer 2100, and measured again with the KAPA Library Quantification kit. Every immunoSEQ 96-well plate was sequenced on a dedicated single-read 150-cycle Illumina NextSeq 550 flow cell. The authors processed their data as follows. Because the immunoSEQ output included only junctional sequences and no quality scores, the filtering could not be the same as the filtering used for full-length reads. To assign V/J genes and CDR3, sequences were annotated against IMGT germline references using PyIR, a Python wrapper for IgBLAST v1.9. Reads were removed for weak V/J assignments (E-value above 1e-6), missing CDR3, stop codons, out-of-frame junctions, or ambiguous translated residues. V3J clonotypes were defined as sequences sharing the same inferred V gene, J gene, and CDR3 amino acid sequence. The percentage overlap between two repertoires was calculated by dividing the number of shared unique clonotypes by the size of the smaller repertoire. Repertoire richness was assessed with RTK rarefaction, the Chao1 estimator, and Recon v2.1 estimates of unobserved clonotypes. For all TCRbeta clonotypes obtained by the gDNA method from a few donors, generation probabilities were computed with OLGA. As stored in TCRdb, this immuneACCESS dataset retains in-frame rearrangements with V and J assigned. A fraction of the clones does not appear; measured against another copy, unresolved V genes explain less than half of the discrepancy, and the remainder lacks a known reason. From that table come the V and J calls and clone size; the DNA was used to work out D and trimming. This sample gives over 2,000,000 clones in total; roughly 93% of them show up just once. Approximately 1.6% of the sample goes to the ten largest clones.

Study-wide findings and limitations: Rarefaction of sorted-subset datasets indicated incomplete sequencing despite the large sequencing depth. Compared with non-shared clonotypes, clonotypes shared by all four sorted-subset donors had higher generation probabilities. About 4.5% of naive CD4, more than 3% of naive CD8, 2.3% of memory CD4, and 0.4% of memory CD8 clonotypes were shared across four donors. Naive subsets generally had larger estimated clonotype richness than memory subsets. The genetic and exposure-history diversity represented was limited by the small number of donors. Based on pairwise subsampling, the degree of clonotype sharing among donors was expected to be affected by sequencing depth. Sampling was restricted to blood, and TCR repertoires in tissues likely differ from the TCR repertoires found in blood.

The V gene is TRBV9 and the J gene is TRBJ2-2, with an unclear D gene assignment. The clonotype comes from a man aged 18-30 years in good health. Some clones in this sample may be carry-over from other donors' samples. Sequenced: naive CD8+ T cells from PBMCs. Per the publication, the cell subset or site label means: CD45RA+CCR7+. The nucleotide sequence reads as follows: TGTGCCAGCAGCGTAGTAGTCGGGGAGCTGTTTTTT. This is translated as CASSVVVGELFF. The variable domain in full, with residues beyond the CDR3 obtained from the reference TRBV9 and TRBJ2-2 genes, is DSGVTQTPKHLITATGQRVTLRCSPRSGDLSVYWYQQSLDQGLQFLIQYYNGEERAKGNILERFSAQQFPDLHSELNLSSLELGDSALYFCASSVVVGELFFGEGSRLTVL.